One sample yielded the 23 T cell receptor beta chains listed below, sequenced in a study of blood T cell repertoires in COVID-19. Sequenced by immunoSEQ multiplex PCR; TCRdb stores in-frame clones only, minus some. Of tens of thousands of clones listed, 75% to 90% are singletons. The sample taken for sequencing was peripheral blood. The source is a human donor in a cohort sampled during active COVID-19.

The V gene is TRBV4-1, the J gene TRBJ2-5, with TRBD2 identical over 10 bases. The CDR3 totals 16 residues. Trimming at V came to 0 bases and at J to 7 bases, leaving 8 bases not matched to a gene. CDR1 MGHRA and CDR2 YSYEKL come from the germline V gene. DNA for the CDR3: TGCGCCAGCAGCCAAGATCAAGCGGGGGGGCTGGGGACCCAGTACTTC. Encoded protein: CASSQDQAGGLGTQYF.

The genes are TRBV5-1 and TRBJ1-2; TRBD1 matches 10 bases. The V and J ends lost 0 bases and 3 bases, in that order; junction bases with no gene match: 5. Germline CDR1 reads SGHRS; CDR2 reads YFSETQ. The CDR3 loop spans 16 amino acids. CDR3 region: CASSLGQGASDYGYTF. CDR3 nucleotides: TGCGCCAGCAGCTTGGGACAGGGGGCTTCCGACTATGGCTACACCTTC.

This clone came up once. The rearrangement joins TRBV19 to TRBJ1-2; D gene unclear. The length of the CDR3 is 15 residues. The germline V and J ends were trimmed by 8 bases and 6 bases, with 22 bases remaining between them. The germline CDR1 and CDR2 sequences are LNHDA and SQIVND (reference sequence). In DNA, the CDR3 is TGTGCCAGTCGTTTCCCCCTGACGGCGGCGGATGGCTACACCTTC. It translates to CASRFPLTAADGYTF.

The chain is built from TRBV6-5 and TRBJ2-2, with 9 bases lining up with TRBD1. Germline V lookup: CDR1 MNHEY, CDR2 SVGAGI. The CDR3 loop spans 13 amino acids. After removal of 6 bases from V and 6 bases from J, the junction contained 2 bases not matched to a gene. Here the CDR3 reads CASSRDRAGELFF. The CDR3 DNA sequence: TGTGCCAGCAGCCGGGACAGGGCCGGGGAGCTGTTTTTT.

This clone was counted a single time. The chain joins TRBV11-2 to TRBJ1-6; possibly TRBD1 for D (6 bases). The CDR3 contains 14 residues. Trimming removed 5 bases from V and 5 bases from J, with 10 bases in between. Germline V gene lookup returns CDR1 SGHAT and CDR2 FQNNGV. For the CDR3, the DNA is TGTGCCAGCAGCACTAGACAGGATAATTCACCCCTCCACTTT. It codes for CASSTRQDNSPLHF.

CDR3 sequence reads: CAISEPKPRLVEDNEQFF. The CDR3 DNA follows: TGTGCCATCAGTGAGCCCAAACCCAGACTAGTAGAGGACAATGAGCAGTTCTTC. The chain couples TRBV10-3 to TRBJ2-1; maybe TRBD2 (6 bases). Trimming shortened V by 2 bases and J by 5 bases, and 22 bases separated the two germline ends. The CDR3 covers 18 residues. Germline V gene lookup returns CDR1 ENHRY and CDR2 SYGVKD.

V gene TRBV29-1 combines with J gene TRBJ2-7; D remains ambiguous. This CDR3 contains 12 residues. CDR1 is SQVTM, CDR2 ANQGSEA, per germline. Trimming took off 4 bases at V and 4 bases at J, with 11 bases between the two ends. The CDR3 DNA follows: TGCAGCGTTGCCCCCGCTACTTACGAGCAGTACTTC. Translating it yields CSVAPATYEQYF.

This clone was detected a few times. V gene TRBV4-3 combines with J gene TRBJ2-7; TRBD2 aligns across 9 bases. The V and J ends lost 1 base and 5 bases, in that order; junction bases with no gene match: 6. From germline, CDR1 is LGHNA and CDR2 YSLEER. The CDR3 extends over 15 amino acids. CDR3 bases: TGCGCCAGCAGCCAAGCTAATAGCGGGAGTGACGAGCAGTACTTC. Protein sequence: CASSQANSGSDEQYF.

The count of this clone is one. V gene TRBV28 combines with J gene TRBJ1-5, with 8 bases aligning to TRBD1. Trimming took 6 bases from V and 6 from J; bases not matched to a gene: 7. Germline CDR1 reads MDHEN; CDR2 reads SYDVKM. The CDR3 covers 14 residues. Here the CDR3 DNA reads TGTGCCAGCAGATACACAGGGGGTAGTCAGCCCCAGCATTTT. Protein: CASRYTGGSQPQHF.

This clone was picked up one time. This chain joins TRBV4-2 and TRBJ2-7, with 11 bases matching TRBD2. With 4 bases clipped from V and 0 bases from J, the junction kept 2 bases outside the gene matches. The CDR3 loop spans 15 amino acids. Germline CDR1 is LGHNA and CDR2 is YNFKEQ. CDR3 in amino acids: CASSLAGGTSYEQYF. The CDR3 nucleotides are TGTGCCAGCAGCCTAGCGGGAGGGACCTCCTACGAGCAGTACTTC.

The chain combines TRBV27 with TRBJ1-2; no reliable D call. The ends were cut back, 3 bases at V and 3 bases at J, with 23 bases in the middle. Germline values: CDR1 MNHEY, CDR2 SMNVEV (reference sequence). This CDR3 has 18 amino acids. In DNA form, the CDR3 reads TGTGCCAGCAGTTTGGATACTTCGAAGTGGAACGGGGACTATGGCTACACCTTC. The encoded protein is CASSLDTSKWNGDYGYTF.

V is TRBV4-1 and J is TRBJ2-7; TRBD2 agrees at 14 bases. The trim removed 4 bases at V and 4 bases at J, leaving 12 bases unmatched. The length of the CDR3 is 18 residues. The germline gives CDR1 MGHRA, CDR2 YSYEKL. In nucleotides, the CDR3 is TGCGCCAGCAGCCTCGAACCCGCCGGGACTAGCGGGAGTTACGAGCAGTACTTC. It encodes CASSLEPAGTSGSYEQYF.

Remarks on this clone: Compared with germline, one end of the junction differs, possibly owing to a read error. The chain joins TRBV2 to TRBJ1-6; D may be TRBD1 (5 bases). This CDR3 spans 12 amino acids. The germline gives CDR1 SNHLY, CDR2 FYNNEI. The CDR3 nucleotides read TGTGCCAGCAGTGATTGGGGGGAAAACTCTTACTTT. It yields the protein CASSDWGENSYF.

CDR3: CATQGTPYNEQFF. The CDR3 bases are TGTGCCACCCAGGGGACACCCTACAATGAGCAGTTCTTC. The chain uses TRBV28 and TRBJ2-1, with a possible D match to TRBD1 (6 bases). The CDR3 has 13 residues. Germline loops: CDR1 MDHEN, CDR2 SYDVKM. Trimming left V 10 bases short and J 2 bases short, with 12 bases between.

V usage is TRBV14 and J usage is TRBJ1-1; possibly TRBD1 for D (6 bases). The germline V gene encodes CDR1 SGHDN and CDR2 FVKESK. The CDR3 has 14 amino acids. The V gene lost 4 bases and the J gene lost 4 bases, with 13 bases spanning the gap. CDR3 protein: CASSRGAGGTEAFF. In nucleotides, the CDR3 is TGTGCCAGCAGCCGGGGGGCGGGGGGCACTGAAGCTTTCTTT. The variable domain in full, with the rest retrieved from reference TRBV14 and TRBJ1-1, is EAGVTQFPSHSVIEKGQTVTLRCDPISGHDNLYWYRRVMGKEIKFLLHFVKESKQDESGMPNNRFLAERTGGTYSTLKVQPAELEDSGVYFCASSRGAGGTEAFFGQGTRLTVV.

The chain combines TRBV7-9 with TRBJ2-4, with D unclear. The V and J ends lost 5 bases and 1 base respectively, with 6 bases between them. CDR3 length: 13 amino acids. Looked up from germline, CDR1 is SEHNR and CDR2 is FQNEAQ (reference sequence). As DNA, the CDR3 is TGTGCCAGCAGCCCCTCGGCCAAAAACATTCAGTACTTC. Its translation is CASSPSAKNIQYF. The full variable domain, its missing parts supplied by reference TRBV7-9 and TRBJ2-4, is DTGVSQNPRHKITKRGQNVTFRCDPISEHNRLYWYRQTLGQGPEFLTYFQNEAQLEKSRLLSDRFSAERPKGSFSTLEIQRTEQGDSAMYLCASSPSAKNIQYFGAGTRLSVL.

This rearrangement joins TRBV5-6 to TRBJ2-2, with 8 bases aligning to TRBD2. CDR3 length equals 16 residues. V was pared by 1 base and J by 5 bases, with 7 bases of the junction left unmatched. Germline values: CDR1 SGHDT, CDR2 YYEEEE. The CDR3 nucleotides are TGTGCCAGCAGCTTGCTGCCGGGGGGGGATACCGGGGAGCTGTTTTTT. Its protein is CASSLLPGGDTGELFF.

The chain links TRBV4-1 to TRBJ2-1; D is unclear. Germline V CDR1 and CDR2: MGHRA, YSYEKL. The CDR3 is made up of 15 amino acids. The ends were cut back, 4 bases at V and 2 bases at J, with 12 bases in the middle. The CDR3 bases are TGCGCCAGCAGCCCCGTCGGTATTCCCTACAATGAGCAGTTCTTC. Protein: CASSPVGIPYNEQFF.

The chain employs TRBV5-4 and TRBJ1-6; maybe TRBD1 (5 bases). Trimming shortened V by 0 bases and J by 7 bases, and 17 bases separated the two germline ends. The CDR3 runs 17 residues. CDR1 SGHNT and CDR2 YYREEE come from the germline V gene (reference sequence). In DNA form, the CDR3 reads TGTGCCAGCAGCTTGGCCGGGACGGGGGTAGGGAATTCACCCCTCCACTTT. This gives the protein CASSLAGTGVGNSPLHF. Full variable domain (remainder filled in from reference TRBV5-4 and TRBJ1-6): ETGVTQSPTHLIKTRGQQVTLRCSSQSGHNTVSWYQQALGQGPQFIFQYYREEENGRGNFPPRFSGLQFPNYSSELNVNALELDDSALYLCASSLAGTGVGNSPLHFGNGTRLTVT.

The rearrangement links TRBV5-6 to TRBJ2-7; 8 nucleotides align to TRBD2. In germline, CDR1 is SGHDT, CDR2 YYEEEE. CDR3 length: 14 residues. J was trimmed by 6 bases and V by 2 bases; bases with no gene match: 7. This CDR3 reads CASSFRGGGREQYF. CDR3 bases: TGTGCCAGCAGCTTTCGGGGGGGAGGCCGCGAGCAGTACTTC.

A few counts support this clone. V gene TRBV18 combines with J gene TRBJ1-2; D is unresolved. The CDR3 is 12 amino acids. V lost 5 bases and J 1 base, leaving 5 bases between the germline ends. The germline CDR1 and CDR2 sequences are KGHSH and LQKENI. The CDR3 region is CASSDNNYGYTF. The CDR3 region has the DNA TGTGCCAGCTCAGACAATAACTATGGCTACACCTTC.

Here the CDR3 DNA reads TGTGCCAGCAGCGTTTCGGGCTCCTACGAGCAGTACTTC. Translated: CASSVSGSYEQYF. This rearrangement joins TRBV11-2 to TRBJ2-7, with no clear D. CDR3 length: 13 residues. Germline V gene lookup returns CDR1 SGHAT and CDR2 FQNNGV. The germline V and J ends were trimmed by 5 bases and 0 bases, with 8 bases remaining between them.

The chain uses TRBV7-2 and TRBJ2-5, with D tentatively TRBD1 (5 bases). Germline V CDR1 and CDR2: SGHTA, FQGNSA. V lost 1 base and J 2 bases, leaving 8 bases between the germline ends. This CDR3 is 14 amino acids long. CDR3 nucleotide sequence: TGTGCCAGCAGCTTAGATCCAGGGCAAGAGACCCAGTACTTC. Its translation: CASSLDPGQETQYF.